The clone carrying this T cell receptor beta chain was seen once. Its antigen is unknown. CDR1 is SGHTA and CDR2 is FQGTGA in the germline V gene. CDR3 size: 15 residues. V was cut by 3 bases and J by 2 bases, with 13 bases left in between. These data belong to a study of cytomegalovirus exposure and HLA in healthy donors. Study-wide findings and caveats: The analysis excluded some indistinguishable V segments, including TRBV6-2 and TRBV6-3. Specificity of a few CMV-associated chains for CMV antigens was verified in vitro.

Use of 60 Vbeta and 13 Jbeta primers characterized the PCR. The assay was immunoSEQ multiplex PCR, and TCRdb's table has in-frame clones only and misses some. The table lists some 130,000 clones, roughly 80% of them singletons, with 3.1% in the top ten. The J gene is TRBJ2-5, the V gene TRBV7-3, with D possibly being TRBD1 (5 bases). The source is a female donor in good health and CMV-seronegative. The sequenced sample was PBMCs. The CDR3 nucleotides read TGTGCCAGCAGCTTGGGGCTCGGCACTCAAGAGACCCAGTACTTC. It codes for CASSLGLGTQETQYF.